Presented here are 30 T cell receptor beta chains from one specimen sequenced in a study of blood T cells in healthy people across ages. A second PCR of 7 to 11 cycles used a sample-barcoded 5' primer and a J-beta primer mix. Each CDR3 protein is one row after TCRdb ran MiXCR on the 5' RACE reads. The sample contains around 800,000 distinct CDR3 sequences, roughly 25% of which appear only once. These data were also filed under a second study, of T cells of mothers and their children.

Sequenced material: blood. Receptors were obtained from a boy aged 5 to 17 in good health.

This chain connects TRBV28 to TRBJ2-7; D is possibly TRBD2 (5 bases). CDR3 length equals 15 residues. The V gene's germline CDR1 is MDHEN and CDR2 SYDVKM. V dropped 5 bases and J dropped 1 base, with 15 bases sitting between them. The CDR3 DNA reads as TGTGCCAGCAGTGCGGACTCAGCTAGGTCCTACGAGCAGTACTTC. Encoded protein: CASSADSARSYEQYF.

The V call is TRBV29-1, the J call TRBJ2-7; no definite D call. This CDR3 spans 13 amino acids. The germline V and J ends were trimmed by 1 base and 0 bases, with 7 bases remaining between them. Germline V gene sequence: CDR1 SQVTM, CDR2 ANQGSEA. CDR3 DNA: TGCAGCGTTGAAGTACAGCACTCCTACGAGCAGTACTTC. Translation gives CSVEVQHSYEQYF.

The chain combines TRBV29-1 with TRBJ2-4; maybe TRBD2 (7 bases). In germline, CDR1 is SQVTM, CDR2 ANQGSEA. The CDR3 runs 15 residues. V lost 6 bases to trimming and J lost 5 bases, with 20 bases between them. CDR3 DNA sequence: TGCAGCGTCGAGGGAGGGGGATATAGCCAAAACATTCAGTACTTC. This encodes CSVEGGGYSQNIQYF.

In this sample, this clonotype turned up many times. This chain joins TRBV4-1 and TRBJ1-2; tentatively, D is TRBD1 (5 bases). Germline V gives CDR1 MGHRA, CDR2 YSYEKL. The CDR3 loop spans 13 amino acids. V was pared by 0 bases and J by 3 bases, with 5 bases between. The CDR3 sequence: CASSQDRDYGYTF. The DNA for the CDR3 is TGCGCCAGCAGCCAAGACAGGGACTATGGCTACACCTTC.

This rearrangement joins TRBV27 to TRBJ2-7, with 8 bases matching TRBD1. This CDR3 comprises 14 residues. The germline gives CDR1 MNHEY, CDR2 SMNVEV (reference sequence). The junction had 7 bases not matched to a gene; V was cut back by 3 bases and J by 6 bases. For the CDR3, the DNA is TGTGCCAGCAGTTTGGGACAGGCCCCCGGCGAGCAGTACTTC. Translation: CASSLGQAPGEQYF.

The rearrangement uses TRBV3-1 and TRBJ2-2; D might be TRBD2 (7 bases). This CDR3 region has 16 residues. Trimming took 5 bases from V and 2 from J, leaving 15 bases between them. From germline, CDR1 is LGHDT and CDR2 YNNKEL (reference sequence). CDR3 in DNA: TGTGCCAGCAGCGGGGGGGGCAGGGGAAACACCGGGGAGCTGTTTTTT. This translates into CASSGGGRGNTGELFF. Full variable domain (missing parts from reference TRBV3-1 and TRBJ2-2): DTAVSQTPKYLVTQMGNDKSIKCEQNLGHDTMYWYKQDSKKFLKIMFSYNNKELIINETVPNRFSPKSPDKAHLNLHINSLELGDSAVYFCASSGGGRGNTGELFFGEGSRLTVL.

This clonotype was recorded at least ten times. The chain has TRBV4-1 and TRBJ2-7; D gene ambiguous. Germline CDR1 is MGHRA and CDR2 is YSYEKL. This CDR3 spans 16 amino acids. The germline V and J ends were trimmed by 0 bases and 9 bases, with 21 bases remaining between them. The CDR3 sequence is CASSQDPGRTLRAQYF. The DNA of the CDR3 is TGCGCCAGCAGCCAAGATCCAGGCCGCACGCTCCGGGCGCAGTACTTC.

The chain employs TRBV12-3 or TRBV12-4 and TRBJ2-5; either TRBD1 or TRBD2 may supply D (5 bases each). The assigned J gene may be wrong: the sequence end matches TRBJ2-7 better. The CDR3 spans 11 residues. CDR3 DNA sequence: TGTGCCAGCAAAGAGGGGAACGAGCAGTACTTC. It yields the protein CASKEGNEQYF.

CDR3 in amino acids: CATSGDRRGYTF. The CDR3 DNA is TGTGCCACCAGCGGGGACCGGCGCGGCTACACCTTC. This chain joins TRBV15 and TRBJ1-2, with D possibly TRBD1 on 5 matching bases. The V gene's germline CDR1 is LNHNV and CDR2 YYDKDF (reference sequence). Trimming removed 5 bases at V and 8 bases at J, with 12 bases between. The CDR3 is made up of 12 amino acids.

The chain has TRBV18 and TRBJ1-4, with TRBD1 as a possible D gene (6 bases). Per germline, CDR1 KGHSH and CDR2 LQKENI. The germline V and J ends were trimmed by 3 bases and 8 bases, with 19 bases remaining between them. CDR3 length: 16 residues. CDR3 region: CASSPLIYREGEKLFF. The CDR3 DNA is TGTGCCAGCTCACCCCTCATCTACAGGGAGGGGGAAAAACTGTTTTTT.

The chain has TRBV18 and TRBJ2-7; D might be TRBD1 (5 bases). This CDR3 region has 14 residues. V lost 2 bases to trimming and J lost 3 bases, with 11 bases between them. In germline, CDR1 is KGHSH, CDR2 LQKENI. The CDR3 DNA follows: TGTGCCAGCTCACCAGGACAAGAGGTCTACGAGCAGTACTTC. The encoded protein is CASSPGQEVYEQYF.

In its sample, this clonotype was seen a few times. This chain joins TRBV10-3 and TRBJ2-7; no clear D gene. Germline CDR1 reads ENHRY; CDR2 reads SYGVKD. This CDR3 is built from 15 residues. Deletions cut 3 bases from V and 4 bases from J, with 16 bases between. The CDR3 DNA reads as TGTGCCATCAGTGAAAATGAGAGAAGAGTTTACGAGCAGTACTTC. Its translation is CAISENERRVYEQYF.

This chain joins TRBV6-2 or TRBV6-3 and TRBJ1-6, with 9 bases aligning to TRBD1. Germline CDR1 is MNHEY and CDR2 is SVGEGT. V trimming: 4 bases; J trimming: 15 bases; junction bases outside the gene matches: 4. The CDR3 contains 12 residues. The CDR3 spells CASSWGTGLLHF. The DNA for the CDR3 is TGTGCCAGCAGTTGGGGGACAGGGCTCCTCCACTTT.

This clonotype was detected a few times. This chain joins TRBV10-3 and TRBJ2-2; TRBD1 matches 7 bases. Germline CDR1 is ENHRY and CDR2 is SYGVKD. V lost 4 bases to trimming and J lost 1 base; unmatched junction nucleotides: 3. The CDR3 has 15 amino acids. The CDR3 loop reads CAISGTGGNTGELFF. The CDR3, as DNA: TGTGCCATCAGTGGGACAGGTGGGAACACCGGGGAGCTGTTTTTT.

This clonotype has only a few counts. The chain links TRBV29-1 to TRBJ2-1, with 10 bases that match TRBD2. The end of the DNA aligns better with TRBJ2-7, so the J call may be wrong. This CDR3 spans 13 amino acids. Germline loops: CDR1 SQVTM, CDR2 ANQGSEA. The CDR3: CSVVSGGLYEQYF. As DNA, the CDR3 is TGCAGCGTTGTTAGCGGGGGGCTCTACGAGCAGTACTTC.

The CDR3 nucleotides are TGCGCCAGCAGAGAACAGGGGGTTCGGGAGACCCAGTACTTC. Translating gives CASREQGVRETQYF. J is TRBJ2-5 and V is TRBV5-1, with 8 bases that match TRBD1. With 5 bases clipped from V and 5 bases from J, the junction kept 8 bases outside the gene matches. There are 14 residues in the CDR3. Germline CDR1 is SGHRS and CDR2 is YFSETQ. Variable domain in full (rest from reference TRBV5-1 and TRBJ2-5): KAGVTQTPRYLIKTRGQQVTLSCSPISGHRSVSWYQQTPGQGLQFLFEYFSETQRNKGNFPGRFSGRQFSNSRSEMNVSTLELGDSALYLCASREQGVRETQYFGPGTRLLVL.

This clonotype showed up just a few times. The chain couples TRBV12-3 or TRBV12-4 to TRBJ2-4; D is uncertain. V dropped 6 bases and J dropped 0 bases, with 9 bases sitting between them. The CDR3 is 14 amino acids. CDR3 nucleotides: TGTGCCAGCAGCCGGACCGTAGCCAAAAACATTCAGTACTTC. Protein sequence: CASSRTVAKNIQYF.

This clonotype has just a few counts. The chain recombines TRBV29-1 with TRBJ1-1, with TRBD1 as a possible D gene (6 bases). The V and J ends lost 6 bases and 1 base respectively, with 15 bases between them. This CDR3 contains 14 residues. CDR1 and CDR2 (germline): SQVTM, ANQGSEA. The CDR3 nucleotides are TGCAGCGTAGGACCAGGGGCCGAGAACACTGAAGCTTTCTTT. Its protein product is CSVGPGAENTEAFF.

This clonotype showed up just a few times. The V and J genes are TRBV10-3 and TRBJ1-3; no clear D. Trimming removed 1 base at V and 4 bases at J, with 14 bases between. The CDR3 has 16 amino acids. The germline gives CDR1 ENHRY, CDR2 SYGVKD. In DNA, the CDR3 is TGTGCCATCAGTGAGTACCTAGACCAGTCCGGAAACACCATATATTTT. Its protein is CAISEYLDQSGNTIYF.

The V call is TRBV7-9, the J call TRBJ1-1; D may be TRBD1 (6 bases). Germline CDR1 SEHNR, CDR2 FQNEAQ (reference sequence). The V gene lost 2 bases and the J gene lost 0 bases, with 10 bases spanning the gap. The CDR3 is made up of 15 amino acids. The DNA of the CDR3 is TGTGCCAGCAGCTTAACGGGACAAATGAACACTGAAGCTTTCTTT. Translated: CASSLTGQMNTEAFF. Full variable domain (missing parts from reference TRBV7-9 and TRBJ1-1): DTGVSQNPRHKITKRGQNVTFRCDPISEHNRLYWYRQTLGQGPEFLTYFQNEAQLEKSRLLSDRFSAERPKGSFSTLEIQRTEQGDSAMYLCASSLTGQMNTEAFFGQGTRLTVV.

Details on this clonotype: A junction end diverges from the germline sequence, so it may reflect a read error. The chain uses TRBV5-6 and TRBJ1-4; D ambiguous. This CDR3 region has 15 residues. CDR1 is SGHDT, CDR2 YYEEEE, per germline. The CDR3 sequence: CASSLAWPGREKLLF. CDR3 nucleotide sequence: TGTGCCAGCAGCTTGGCGTGGCCGGGGAGAGAAAAACTGCTTTTT.

This clonotype has a handful of counts. The chain links TRBV7-2 to TRBJ2-5; 8 bases are a match to TRBD2. The DNA end is a closer match to TRBJ2-1, so the J assignment may be wrong. Germline V gene sequence: CDR1 SGHTA, CDR2 FQGNSA. The CDR3 runs to 16 residues. CDR3 in DNA: TGTGCCAGCAGCTTAGGGCGGGGGGACCCCTACAATGAGCAGTTCTTC. It is translated as CASSLGRGDPYNEQFF.

This clonotype showed up just a few times. The chain recombines TRBV11-1 with TRBJ1-6; D is ambiguous. The germline V gene encodes CDR1 SGHAT and CDR2 FQDESV (reference sequence). The CDR3 is 16 residues long. V was pared by 6 bases and J by 0 bases, with 12 bases between. Here the CDR3 reads CASSLRPSSYNSPLHF. CDR3 bases: TGTGCCAGCAGTCTACGCCCAAGCTCCTATAATTCACCCCTCCACTTT.

The rearrangement links TRBV9 to TRBJ2-2, with 11 bases identical to TRBD2. V was clipped by 4 bases and J by 4 bases; unmatched bases: 6. The CDR3 spans 16 residues. Germline CDR1 is SGDLS and CDR2 is YYNGEE. The CDR3 nucleotides read TGTGCCAGCAGCAATCTAGCGGGGGGTGCCACCGGGGAGCTGTTTTTT. Its protein is CASSNLAGGATGELFF.

This clonotype has only a few counts. The chain couples TRBV5-1 to TRBJ2-1; unclear D gene. V was pared by 1 base and J by 5 bases, with 13 bases between. CDR1 SGHRS and CDR2 YFSETQ come from the germline V gene. The CDR3 covers 15 residues. CDR3 protein: CASSLLVGKDNEQFF. DNA of the CDR3: TGCGCCAGCAGCTTGCTTGTCGGAAAAGACAATGAGCAGTTCTTC.

This clonotype was seen a few times. The rearrangement joins TRBV20-1 to TRBJ2-3, with 9 bases identical to TRBD2. Looked up from germline, CDR1 is DFQATT and CDR2 is SNEGSKA (reference sequence). The CDR3 has 15 residues. Trimming at V came to 3 bases and at J to 5 bases, leaving 9 bases not matched to a gene. The CDR3 loop reads CSASSSGGPGDTQYF. Here the CDR3 DNA reads TGCAGTGCTAGCTCGAGCGGGGGGCCCGGAGATACGCAGTATTTT.

The chain recombines TRBV28 with TRBJ2-7; possibly TRBD1 or TRBD2 for D (5 bases each). Germline loops: CDR1 MDHEN, CDR2 SYDVKM. This CDR3 has 13 residues. V was trimmed by 7 bases and J by 5 bases, leaving 15 bases between them. CDR3 sequence (DNA): TGTGCCAGCACCGAGAGGGGCTGGAACGAGCAGTACTTC. Translation: CASTERGWNEQYF.

The chain couples TRBV7-9 to TRBJ2-1; the D is unclear. Trimming took 5 bases from V and 4 from J, leaving 12 bases between them. The CDR3 is 14 amino acids. CDR1 and CDR2 (germline): SEHNR, FQNEAQ (reference sequence). The CDR3 nucleotides read TGTGCCAGCAGCGGCAGGTCCGGTTACAATGAGCAGTTCTTC. As protein: CASSGRSGYNEQFF.

This clonotype was observed a handful of times. The CDR3 protein is CASSYKAGSETQYF. The CDR3 nucleotides read TGTGCCAGCAGTTACAAGGCGGGGAGCGAGACCCAGTACTTC. V gene TRBV6-6 combines with J gene TRBJ2-5, with D possibly matching TRBD2 (6 bases). The germline gives CDR1 MNHNY, CDR2 SVGAGI (reference sequence). There are 14 residues in the CDR3. Trimming pared 2 bases from V and 5 bases from J, leaving 12 bases between.

This clonotype was detected only a few times. The rearrangement links TRBV20-1 to TRBJ2-7; 14 bases are a match to TRBD2. This CDR3 has 15 amino acids. Trimming cost V 3 bases and J 2 bases; bases outside gene matches: 3. CDR1 DFQATT and CDR2 SNEGSKA come from the germline V gene (reference sequence). CDR3 protein: CSASGTSGGPYEQYF. The CDR3, as DNA: TGCAGTGCTAGTGGGACTAGCGGGGGACCCTACGAGCAGTACTTC.